Below, 12 T cell receptor beta chains from the same sample are listed, as sequenced in a study of pediatric ulcerative colitis (dated by TCRdb to between 2018 and 2021). During colonoscopy, one to two rectal pinch biopsies were obtained for research purposes. The library was prepared using the immunoSEQ multiplex PCR assay. Entries here come from immuneACCESS through TCRdb and include only in-frame sequences with V and J called. Some clones fail to appear in such tables; in the studies checked, an unresolved V gene covers under half of the shortfall, and the cause of the remainder is unknown. The sample table contains tens of thousands of clones; only one count was recorded for 75% of them. Clones ranked in the top ten supply roughly 8.6% of the sample. Sequencing input: gut tissue. The receptors derive from a boy under 18 with severe ulcerative colitis.

The chain joins TRBV10-2 to TRBJ2-1; 10 bases are shared with TRBD2. V lost 8 bases and J lost 6; bases outside the gene matches: 4. The CDR3 is 13 amino acids. The germline V gene encodes CDR1 WSHSY and CDR2 SAAADI. The CDR3 DNA is TGCGCCAGCTCAGCGGGGGGGCCCAATGAGCAGTTCTTC. Protein sequence: CASSAGGPNEQFF.

There are a few counts of this clone. The final CDR3 position lacks the conserved phenylalanine or tryptophan, pointing to a likely read error. The CDR3 nucleotides are TGCGCCAGCAGCCTCGGGGATAATAATTCACCCCTCCACCTT. This translates into CASSLGDNNSPLHL. This sequence joins TRBV5-1 and TRBJ1-6; D not certain. V was pared by 4 bases and J by 5 bases, with 10 bases between. The germline V gene encodes CDR1 SGHRS and CDR2 YFSETQ. The length of the CDR3 is 14 residues.

V gene TRBV6-5 combines with J gene TRBJ2-2, with unresolved D. CDR1 and CDR2 (germline): MNHEY, SVGAGI. V shed 6 bases and J shed 8 bases, with 10 bases lying between them. The CDR3 extends over 12 amino acids. The CDR3 DNA reads as TGTGCCAGCAGACCGAGGTCTGGGGAGCTGTTTTTT. Its protein is CASRPRSGELFF.

In nucleotides, the CDR3 is TGTGCCACCAGGGGGGGCCGGGGCACAGATACGCAGTATTTT. It codes for CATRGGRGTDTQYF. The V gene is TRBV15, the J gene TRBJ2-3, with D perhaps being TRBD1 or TRBD2 (6 bases each). Between the trimmed V and J ends, which lost 6 bases and 1 base, there was a span of 11 bases. Germline V CDR1 and CDR2: LNHNV, YYDKDF (reference sequence). The length of the CDR3 is 14 residues.

V gene TRBV19 combines with J gene TRBJ2-1; 11 positions match TRBD2. The CDR3 contains 17 residues. Germline CDR1 reads LNHDA; CDR2 reads SQIVND (reference sequence). Trimming removed 3 bases from V and 0 bases from J; junction bases left unmatched: 4. CDR3 sequence: CASSIDSGGASYNEQFF. The CDR3 nucleotides read TGTGCCAGTAGTATTGATAGCGGGGGGGCCTCCTACAATGAGCAGTTCTTC.

This clone was seen only a few times. The chain has TRBV7-8 and TRBJ1-1; no clear D. The germline CDR1 and CDR2 sequences are SGHVS and FQNEAQ. V lost 5 bases and J lost 0, with 10 bases in between. This CDR3 is built from 14 residues. The CDR3 DNA is TGTGCCAGCAGCCCGGAGATATTGAACACTGAAGCTTTCTTT. The encoded protein is CASSPEILNTEAFF.

The V call is TRBV9, the J call TRBJ2-3; either TRBD1 or TRBD2 may fit D (6 bases each). The V and J ends lost 3 bases and 10 bases respectively, with 24 bases between them. Looked up from germline, CDR1 is SGDLS and CDR2 is YYNGEE. This CDR3 is built from 16 residues. CDR3 in amino acids: CASSGALSGGPTSQYF. CDR3 nucleotide sequence: TGTGCCAGCAGCGGAGCCCTTAGTGGGGGGCCCACTTCGCAGTATTTT.

The chain employs TRBV7-6 and TRBJ1-3; TRBD1 is a possible D gene (6 bases). Per the germline V gene, CDR1 is SGHVS and CDR2 is FNYEAQ. V was clipped by 5 bases and J by 4 bases, with 12 bases between them. The CDR3 is made up of 14 amino acids. The DNA for the CDR3 is TGTGCCAGCAGCCCAGGGGCGCCCGGAAACACCATATATTTT. Amino acids: CASSPGAPGNTIYF.

V usage is TRBV4-2 and J usage is TRBJ2-1, with TRBD2 matching 11 bases. This CDR3 has 15 amino acids. The J segment lost 7 bases and the V segment lost 3 bases, leaving 5 bases of the junction unmatched. In germline, CDR1 is LGHNA, CDR2 YNFKEQ. CDR3 in amino acids: CASSQPGLAVNEQFF. In DNA form, the CDR3 reads TGTGCCAGCAGCCAGCCGGGACTAGCGGTTAATGAGCAGTTCTTC.

The chain combines TRBV5-1 with TRBJ1-2; the match to TRBD1 covers 9 bases. The V gene end was trimmed by 0 bases and the J gene end by 4 bases; junction bases not matched to a gene: 13. Germline CDR1 and CDR2: SGHRS and YFSETQ. The CDR3 spans 18 residues. CDR3 in DNA: TGCGCCAGCAGCTTGGCCGGCGGGACAGGGAAATTATTCTATGGCTACACCTTC. Translated: CASSLAGGTGKLFYGYTF.

This clone came up a few times. The chain joins TRBV2 to TRBJ2-3; unclear D gene. V was cut by 6 bases and J by 0 bases, with 10 bases left in between. The CDR3 is 14 residues long. Germline CDR1 and CDR2: SNHLY and FYNNEI. CDR3 nucleotides: TGTGCCAGCAGAAGAGGACCTAGCACAGATACGCAGTATTTT. It translates to CASRRGPSTDTQYF. Combining the CDR3 with reference TRBV2 and TRBJ2-3 gives the whole variable domain EPEVTQTPSHQVTQMGQEVILRCVPISNHLYFYWYRQILGQKVEFLVSFYNNEISEKSEIFDDQFSVERPDGSNFTLKIRSTKLEDSAMYFCASRRGPSTDTQYFGPGTRLTVL.

This clone has just one count. This rearrangement joins TRBV6-1 to TRBJ2-3; tentative D call: TRBD2 (6 bases). Germline loops: CDR1 MNHNS, CDR2 SASEGT. Between the trimmed V and J ends, which lost 1 base and 5 bases, there was a span of 10 bases. The CDR3 runs 14 residues. CDR3 protein: CASSEGVGGDTQYF. The CDR3 coding sequence is TGTGCCAGCAGTGAAGGTGTGGGGGGAGATACGCAGTATTTT.